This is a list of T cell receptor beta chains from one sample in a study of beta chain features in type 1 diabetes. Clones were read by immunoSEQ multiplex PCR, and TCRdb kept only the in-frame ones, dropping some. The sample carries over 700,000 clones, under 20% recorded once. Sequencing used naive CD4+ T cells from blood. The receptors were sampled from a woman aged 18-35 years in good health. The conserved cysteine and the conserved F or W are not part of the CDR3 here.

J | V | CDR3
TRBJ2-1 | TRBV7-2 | ASSQNRDRVYNEQF
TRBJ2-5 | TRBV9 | ASSAQLAGQETQY
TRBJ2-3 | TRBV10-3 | ATRDRLQY
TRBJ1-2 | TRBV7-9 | ASSLRSAAGRNYGYT
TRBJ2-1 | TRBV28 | ASSFESGGDNEQF
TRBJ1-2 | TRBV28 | ASSPTNYGYT
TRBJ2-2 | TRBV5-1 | ASSSGTGGRSAFAGELF
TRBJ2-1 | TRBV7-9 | ASRVRESWDNEQF
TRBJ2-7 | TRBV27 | ASRGVQPGSYEQY
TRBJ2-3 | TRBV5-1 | ASSPPLGDTSTDTQY
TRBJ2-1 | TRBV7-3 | ASSLTPRLAGNNEQF
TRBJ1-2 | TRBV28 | ASSYRANYGYT
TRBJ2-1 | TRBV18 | ASSPRAGSNEQF
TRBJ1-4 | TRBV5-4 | ASSQAGTDEKLF
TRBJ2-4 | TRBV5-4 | ASSLEGGVYGAKNIQY
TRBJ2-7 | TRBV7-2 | ASSPSGPYEQY
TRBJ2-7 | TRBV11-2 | ASSSRLAGSYEQY
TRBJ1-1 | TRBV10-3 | AISERGTENTEAF
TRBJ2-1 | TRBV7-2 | ASSPSGWDGEQF
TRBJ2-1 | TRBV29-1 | SVEDLSTLDNEQF
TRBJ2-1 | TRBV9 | ASFLDRTYNEQF
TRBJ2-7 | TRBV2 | ASASERDAYEQY
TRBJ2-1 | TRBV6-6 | ASKSGSSYNEQF
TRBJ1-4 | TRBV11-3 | ASSVRDRVATNEKLF
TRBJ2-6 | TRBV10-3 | ATKSTSGANVLT
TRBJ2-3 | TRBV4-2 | ASSQDGAGLATDTQY
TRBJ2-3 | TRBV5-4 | ASSFQGSTDTQY
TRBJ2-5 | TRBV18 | ASSPPNAEGQETQY
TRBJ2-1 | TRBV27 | ASSPGLLYNEQF
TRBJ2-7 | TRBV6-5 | ASSPPGYEQY
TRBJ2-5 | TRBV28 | ASSPPGRGETQY
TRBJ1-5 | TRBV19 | ASSDGSGTGWRQPQH
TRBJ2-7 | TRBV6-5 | ASSYSPGAYEQY
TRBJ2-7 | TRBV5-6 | ASSLRDRGIYEQY
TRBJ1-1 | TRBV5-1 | ASSLDAHTEAF
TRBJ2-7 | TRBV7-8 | ASSLTSGFSYEQY
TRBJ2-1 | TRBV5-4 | ASSVRDYHQTDEQF
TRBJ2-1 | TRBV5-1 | ASSSRVNHPSSYNEQF
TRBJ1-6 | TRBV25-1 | ASSGQGWSPLH
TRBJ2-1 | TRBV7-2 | ASSLLADRQSEQF
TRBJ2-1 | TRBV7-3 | ASSRLAGINEQF
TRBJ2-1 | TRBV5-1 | ASSFSGTSGSSYNEQF
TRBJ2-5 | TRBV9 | ASSLEGYEARETQY
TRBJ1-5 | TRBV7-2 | ASKRDAGQPQH
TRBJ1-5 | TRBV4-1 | ASSLIQTDTNQPQH
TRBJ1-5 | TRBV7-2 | ASSFWENQPQH
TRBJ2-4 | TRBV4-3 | ASSQAGVDIQY
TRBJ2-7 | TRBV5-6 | ASSKGVPYEQY
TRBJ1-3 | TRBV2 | ASTFGGFGNTIY
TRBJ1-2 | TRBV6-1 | ASSEVGTLNYGYT
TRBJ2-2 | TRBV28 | ASGSGGHGELF
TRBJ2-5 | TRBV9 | ASSVLAGGPQETQY
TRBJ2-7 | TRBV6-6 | ASNPNRDTGKQY
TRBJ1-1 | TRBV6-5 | ATSTWRDTEAF